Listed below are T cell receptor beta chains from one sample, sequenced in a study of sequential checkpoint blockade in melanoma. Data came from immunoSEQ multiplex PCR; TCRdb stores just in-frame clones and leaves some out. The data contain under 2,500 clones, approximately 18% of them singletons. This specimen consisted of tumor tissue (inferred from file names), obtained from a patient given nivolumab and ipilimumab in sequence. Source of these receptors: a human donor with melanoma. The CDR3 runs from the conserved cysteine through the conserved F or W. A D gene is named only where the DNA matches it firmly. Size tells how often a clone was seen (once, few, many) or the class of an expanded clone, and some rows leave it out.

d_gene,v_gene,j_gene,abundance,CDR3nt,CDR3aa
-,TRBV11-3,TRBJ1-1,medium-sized,TGTGCCAGCAGCCCAAGACACGGGGGAGGGGACACTGAAGCTTTCTTT,CASSPRHGGGDTEAFF
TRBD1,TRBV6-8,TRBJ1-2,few,TGTGCCAGCAGCCACGACAGGGTCGGAGAAGGCTACACCTTC,CASSHDRVGEGYTF
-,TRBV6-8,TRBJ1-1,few,TGTGCCAGCAGAAGAGATCGGGACACTGAAGCTTTCTTT,CASRRDRDTEAFF
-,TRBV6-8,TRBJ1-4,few,TGTGCCAGCAGGATGGTCGGGGGACATGAAAAACTGTTTTTT,CASRMVGGHEKLFF
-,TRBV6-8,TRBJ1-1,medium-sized,TGTGCCAGCAGTACCTTGACCGAAATGAACACTGAAGCTTTCTTT,CASSTLTEMNTEAFF
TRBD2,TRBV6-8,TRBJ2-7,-,TGTGCCAGCAGTTCCCACCTGGGACTAGCGGGGGGCAGCTCCTACGAGCAGTACTTC,CASSSHLGLAGGSSYEQYF
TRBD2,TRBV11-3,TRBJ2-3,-,TGTGCCAGCAGCTTAACCGGCGGGGGGACATATACGCAGTATTTT,CASSLTGGGTYTQYF
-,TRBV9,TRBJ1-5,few,TGTGCCAGTGGTGATAGCAATCAGCCCCAGCATTTT,CASGDSNQPQHF
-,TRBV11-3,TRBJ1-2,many,TGTGCCAGCAGCCCCTATGCGGTGGACTCAGGCTACACCTTC,CASSPYAVDSGYTF
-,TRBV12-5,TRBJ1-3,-,TGTGCCACGAGATCACGGCTGCCCGGGACTGGAAACACCATATATTTT,CATRSRLPGTGNTIYF
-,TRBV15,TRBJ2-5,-,TGTGCCACCAGCAGAGTAGTCAGGTCAGAGACCCAGTACTTC,CATSRVVRSETQYF
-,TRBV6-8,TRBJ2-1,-,TGTGCCAGCAGTTCCGAAGCCGGGACACTAGGGGTCAATGAGCAGTTCTTC,CASSSEAGTLGVNEQFF
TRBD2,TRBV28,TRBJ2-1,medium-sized,TGTGCCAGCAGTTTACGCCCCCGTCGGCTAGCGGACAATGAGCAGTTCTTC,CASSLRPRRLADNEQFF
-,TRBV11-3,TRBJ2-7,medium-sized,TGTGCCAGCAGTCCGGGGGATTGGTCCTACGAGCAGTACTTC,CASSPGDWSYEQYF
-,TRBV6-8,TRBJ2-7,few,TGTGCCAGCAGGGCGGGGAGCGTCTACGAGCAGTACTTC,CASRAGSVYEQYF
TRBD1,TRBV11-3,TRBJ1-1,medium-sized,TGTGCCAGCAGCGTACAGGGGAGGAACACTGAAGCTTTCTTT,CASSVQGRNTEAFF
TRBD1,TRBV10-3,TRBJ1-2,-,TGTGCCATCAGTGAGCCGGGACAGGGCCCGCGGGGCTACACCTTC,CAISEPGQGPRGYTF
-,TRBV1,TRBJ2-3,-,TGCGCCAGCAGCAACGGGGGGGGCGGCACAGATACGCAGTATTTT,CASSNGGGGTDTQYF
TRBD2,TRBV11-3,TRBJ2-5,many,TGTGCCAGCAGCTTGGGAGGACTAGTCGCCCAAGAGACCCAGTACTTC,CASSLGGLVAQETQYF
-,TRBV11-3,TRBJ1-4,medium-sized,TGTGCCAGCACGAGGGAAAAGGCTGCTAATGAAAAACTGTTTTTT,CASTREKAANEKLFF
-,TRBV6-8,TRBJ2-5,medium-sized,TGTGCCAGCAGTTACCAATTCATTCCCCAGTACTTC,CASSYQFIPQYF
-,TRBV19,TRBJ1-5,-,TGTGCCAGTAAAAGGGCGGTTAGCAATCAGCCCCAGCATTTT,CASKRAVSNQPQHF